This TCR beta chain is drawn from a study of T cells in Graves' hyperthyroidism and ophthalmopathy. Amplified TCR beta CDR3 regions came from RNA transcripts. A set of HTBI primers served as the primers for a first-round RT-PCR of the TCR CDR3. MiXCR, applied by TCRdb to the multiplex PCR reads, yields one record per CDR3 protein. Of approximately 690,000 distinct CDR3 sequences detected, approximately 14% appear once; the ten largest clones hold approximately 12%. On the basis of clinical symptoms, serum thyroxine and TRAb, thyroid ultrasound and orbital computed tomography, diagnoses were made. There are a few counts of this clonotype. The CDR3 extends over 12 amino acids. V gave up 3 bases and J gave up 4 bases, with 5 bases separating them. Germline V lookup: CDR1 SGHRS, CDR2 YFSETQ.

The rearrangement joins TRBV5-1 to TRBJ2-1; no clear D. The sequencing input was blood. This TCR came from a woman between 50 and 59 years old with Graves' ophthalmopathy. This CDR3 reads CASSSKYNEQFF. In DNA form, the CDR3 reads TGCGCCAGCAGCTCCAAATACAATGAGCAGTTCTTC.